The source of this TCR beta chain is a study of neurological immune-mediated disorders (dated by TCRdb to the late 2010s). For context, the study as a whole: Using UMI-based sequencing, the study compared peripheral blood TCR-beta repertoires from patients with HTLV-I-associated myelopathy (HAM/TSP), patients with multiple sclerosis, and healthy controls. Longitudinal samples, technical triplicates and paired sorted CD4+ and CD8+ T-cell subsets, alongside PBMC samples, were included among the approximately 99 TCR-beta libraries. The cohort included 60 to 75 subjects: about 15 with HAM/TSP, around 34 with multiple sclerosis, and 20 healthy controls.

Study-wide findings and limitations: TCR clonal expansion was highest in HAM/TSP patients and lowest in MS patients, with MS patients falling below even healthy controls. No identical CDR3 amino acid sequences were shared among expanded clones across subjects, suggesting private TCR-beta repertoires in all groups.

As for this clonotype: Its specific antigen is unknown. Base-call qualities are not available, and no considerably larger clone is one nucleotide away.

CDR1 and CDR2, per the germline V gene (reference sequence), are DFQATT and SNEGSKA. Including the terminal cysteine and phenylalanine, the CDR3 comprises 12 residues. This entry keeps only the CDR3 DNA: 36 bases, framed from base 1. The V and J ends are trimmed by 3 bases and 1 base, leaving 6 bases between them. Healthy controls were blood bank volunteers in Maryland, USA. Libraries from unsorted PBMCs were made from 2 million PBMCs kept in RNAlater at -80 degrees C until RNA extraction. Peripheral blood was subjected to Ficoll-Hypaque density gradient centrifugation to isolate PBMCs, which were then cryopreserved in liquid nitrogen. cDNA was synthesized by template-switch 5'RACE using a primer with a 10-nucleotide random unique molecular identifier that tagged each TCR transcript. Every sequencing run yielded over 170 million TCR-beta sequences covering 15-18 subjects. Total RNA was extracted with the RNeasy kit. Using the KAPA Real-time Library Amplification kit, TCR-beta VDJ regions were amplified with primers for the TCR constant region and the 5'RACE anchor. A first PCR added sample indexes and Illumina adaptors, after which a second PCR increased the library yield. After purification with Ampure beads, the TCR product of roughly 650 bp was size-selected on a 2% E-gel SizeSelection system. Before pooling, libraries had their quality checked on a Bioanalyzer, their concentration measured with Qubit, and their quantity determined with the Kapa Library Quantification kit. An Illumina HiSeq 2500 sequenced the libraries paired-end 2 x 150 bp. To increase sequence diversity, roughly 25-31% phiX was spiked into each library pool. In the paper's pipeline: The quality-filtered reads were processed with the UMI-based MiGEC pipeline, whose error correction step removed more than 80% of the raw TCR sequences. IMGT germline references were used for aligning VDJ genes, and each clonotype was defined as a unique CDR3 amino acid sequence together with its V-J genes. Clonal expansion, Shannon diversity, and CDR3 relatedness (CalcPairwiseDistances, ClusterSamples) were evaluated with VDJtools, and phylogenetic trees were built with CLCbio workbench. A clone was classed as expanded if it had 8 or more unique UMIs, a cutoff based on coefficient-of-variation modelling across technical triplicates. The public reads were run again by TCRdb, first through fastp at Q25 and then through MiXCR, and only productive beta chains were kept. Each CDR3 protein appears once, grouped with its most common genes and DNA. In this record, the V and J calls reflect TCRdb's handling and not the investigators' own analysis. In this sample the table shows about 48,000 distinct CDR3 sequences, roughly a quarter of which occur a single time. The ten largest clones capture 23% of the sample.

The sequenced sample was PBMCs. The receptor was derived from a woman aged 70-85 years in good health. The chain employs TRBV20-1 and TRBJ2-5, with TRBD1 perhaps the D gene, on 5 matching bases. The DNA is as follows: TGCAGTGCTAGGACAGCCCAAGAGACCCAGTACTTC. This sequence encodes CSARTAQETQYF.